These T cell receptor beta chains were read from a single sample in a study of CD8 T cells in ankylosing spondylitis. From the 5' RACE reads, TCRdb called clonotypes with MiXCR, one entry per CDR3 protein. The sample carries about 7,900 distinct CDR3 sequences, about 3.8% recorded once. Sequencing input: blood, either unsorted or a sorted T cell fraction (not recorded which). These receptors were obtained from a female donor with ankylosing spondylitis or in good health (not recorded which). The CDR3 runs from the conserved cysteine through the conserved F or W. The D gene is left open where the match is weak. A row's size may be missing; if present it is once, few, many or a size class.

d_call: NA; clone_size: many; j_call: TRBJ2-7; v_call: TRBV9; cdr3_aa: CASSPQVEGPSYEQYF; cdr3_nt: TGTGCCAGCAGCCCGCAAGTTGAGGGGCCTAGCTACGAGCAGTACTTC
d_call: TRBD1; clone_size: medium-sized; j_call: TRBJ2-2; v_call: TRBV9; cdr3_aa: CASSAWDSRELFF; cdr3_nt: TGTGCCAGCAGCGCATGGGACAGCCGGGAGCTGTTTTTT
d_call: NA; clone_size: many; j_call: TRBJ2-1; v_call: TRBV9; cdr3_aa: CASSLGNPYNEQFF; cdr3_nt: TGTGCCAGCAGTTTAGGGAACCCCTACAATGAGCAGTTCTTC
d_call: TRBD1; clone_size: medium-sized; j_call: TRBJ1-2; v_call: TRBV9; cdr3_aa: CASSAADRVTGGYTF; cdr3_nt: TGTGCCAGCAGCGCGGCGGACAGGGTGACAGGAGGCTACACCTTC
d_call: NA; clone_size: many; j_call: TRBJ2-5; v_call: TRBV9; cdr3_aa: CASSVGSAKTQYF; cdr3_nt: TGTGCCAGCAGCGTAGGGTCAGCGAAGACCCAGTACTTC
d_call: TRBD2; clone_size: NA; j_call: TRBJ2-3; v_call: TRBV9; cdr3_aa: CASSTGLAASTDTQYF; cdr3_nt: TGTGCCAGCAGCACAGGACTAGCGGCCAGCACAGATACGCAGTATTTT
d_call: TRBD1; clone_size: many; j_call: TRBJ1-2; v_call: TRBV9; cdr3_aa: CASSANPGQGTFNYGYTF; cdr3_nt: TGTGCCAGCAGCGCCAATCCCGGACAGGGGACCTTTAACTATGGCTACACCTTC
d_call: NA; clone_size: medium-sized; j_call: TRBJ1-1; v_call: TRBV9; cdr3_aa: CASSVARNTEAFF; cdr3_nt: TGTGCCAGCAGCGTAGCGAGGAACACTGAAGCTTTCTTT
d_call: TRBD2; clone_size: many; j_call: TRBJ2-1; v_call: TRBV9; cdr3_aa: CASSEGVGLAGASQRMQFF; cdr3_nt: TGTGCCAGCAGCGAAGGGGTAGGACTAGCGGGGGCCTCACAGAGGATGCAGTTCTTC
d_call: TRBD1; clone_size: many; j_call: TRBJ1-1; v_call: TRBV9; cdr3_aa: CASSKGGGQVEEAFF; cdr3_nt: TGTGCCAGCAGCAAGGGAGGGGGACAGGTGGAGGAAGCTTTCTTT
d_call: TRBD2; clone_size: many; j_call: TRBJ2-1; v_call: TRBV9; cdr3_aa: CASSVGTSGADEQFF; cdr3_nt: TGTGCCAGCAGCGTAGGGACTAGCGGGGCTGATGAGCAGTTCTTC
d_call: TRBD1; clone_size: medium-sized; j_call: TRBJ2-7; v_call: TRBV9; cdr3_aa: CASSPRQGPYSYEQYF; cdr3_nt: TGTGCCAGCAGCCCTAGACAGGGGCCATACTCCTACGAGCAGTACTTC
d_call: NA; clone_size: many; j_call: TRBJ1-5; v_call: TRBV9; cdr3_aa: CASSVEGLGQPQHF; cdr3_nt: TGTGCCAGCAGCGTAGAAGGGTTGGGTCAGCCCCAGCATTTT
d_call: NA; clone_size: many; j_call: TRBJ2-7; v_call: TRBV9; cdr3_aa: CASSVSGNSYEQYF; cdr3_nt: TGTGCCAGCAGCGTATCTGGAAACTCCTACGAGCAGTACTTC
d_call: NA; clone_size: many; j_call: TRBJ1-6; v_call: TRBV9; cdr3_aa: CASSVKGGGFADSPLHF; cdr3_nt: TGTGCCAGCAGCGTAAAGGGGGGGGGATTTGCCGATTCACCCCTCCACTTT
d_call: NA; clone_size: medium-sized; j_call: TRBJ2-1; v_call: TRBV9; cdr3_aa: CASSVVGMTYNEQFF; cdr3_nt: TGTGCCAGCAGCGTAGTCGGGATGACCTACAATGAGCAGTTCTTC
d_call: NA; clone_size: many; j_call: TRBJ2-7; v_call: TRBV9; cdr3_aa: CASSVAREGEQYF; cdr3_nt: TGTGCCAGCAGCGTAGCCAGGGAAGGCGAGCAGTACTTC
d_call: NA; clone_size: medium-sized; j_call: TRBJ1-1; v_call: TRBV9; cdr3_aa: CASSVDRGTEAFF; cdr3_nt: TGTGCCAGCAGCGTAGACCGGGGGACTGAAGCTTTCTTT
d_call: NA; clone_size: medium-sized; j_call: TRBJ2-7; v_call: TRBV9; cdr3_aa: CASSVRSDGPFYEQYF; cdr3_nt: TGTGCCAGCAGCGTTCGATCCGACGGGCCCTTCTACGAGCAGTACTTC
d_call: NA; clone_size: medium-sized; j_call: TRBJ1-2; v_call: TRBV9; cdr3_aa: CASSASASGYTF; cdr3_nt: TGTGCCAGCAGCGCCAGCGCGTCGGGCTACACCTTC
d_call: NA; clone_size: many; j_call: TRBJ2-7; v_call: TRBV9; cdr3_aa: CASSVGSGVEQYF; cdr3_nt: TGTGCCAGCAGCGTGGGCTCAGGGGTCGAGCAGTACTTC
d_call: TRBD2; clone_size: medium-sized; j_call: TRBJ2-1; v_call: TRBV9; cdr3_aa: CASSVAGVGGIDEQFF; cdr3_nt: TGTGCCAGCAGCGTGGCGGGGGTTGGTGGAATAGATGAGCAGTTCTTC
d_call: TRBD1; clone_size: many; j_call: TRBJ2-7; v_call: TRBV9; cdr3_aa: CASSVGDRALDEQYF; cdr3_nt: TGTGCCAGCAGCGTAGGGGACAGGGCACTCGACGAGCAGTACTTC
d_call: NA; clone_size: many; j_call: TRBJ2-1; v_call: TRBV9; cdr3_aa: CASSVNPGRSSYNEQFF; cdr3_nt: TGTGCCAGCAGCGTAAACCCGGGGCGAAGCTCCTACAATGAGCAGTTCTTC
d_call: TRBD1; clone_size: many; j_call: TRBJ2-5; v_call: TRBV9; cdr3_aa: CASSSRTGAETQYF; cdr3_nt: TGTGCCAGCAGCTCCCGGACAGGGGCAGAGACCCAGTACTTC
d_call: NA; clone_size: few; j_call: TRBJ2-7; v_call: TRBV9; cdr3_aa: CASSVASIGDEQYF; cdr3_nt: TGTGCCAGCAGCGTAGCCTCCATAGGGGACGAGCAGTACTTC
d_call: TRBD2; clone_size: once; j_call: TRBJ2-3; v_call: TRBV9; cdr3_aa: CASSATSGGRTDTQYF; cdr3_nt: TGTGCCAGCAGCGCGACTAGCGGGGGCCGCACAGATACGCAGTATTTT
d_call: TRBD1; clone_size: many; j_call: TRBJ2-7; v_call: TRBV9; cdr3_aa: CASSLSDRGPYEQYF; cdr3_nt: TGTGCCAGCAGCCTCAGCGACAGGGGGCCTTACGAGCAGTACTTC
d_call: NA; clone_size: many; j_call: TRBJ1-2; v_call: TRBV9; cdr3_aa: CASSSLGVYGYTF; cdr3_nt: TGTGCCAGCAGCTCACTAGGGGTCTATGGCTACACCTTC
d_call: TRBD2; clone_size: NA; j_call: TRBJ2-3; v_call: TRBV9; cdr3_aa: CASSVKLAGGRGTDTQYF; cdr3_nt: TGTGCCAGCAGCGTAAAATTAGCGGGGGGGCGGGGCACAGATACGCAGTATTTT
d_call: TRBD1; clone_size: many; j_call: TRBJ2-7; v_call: TRBV9; cdr3_aa: CASSVGQGNYEQYF; cdr3_nt: TGTGCCAGCAGCGTAGGACAGGGGAACTACGAGCAGTACTTC
d_call: NA; clone_size: large; j_call: TRBJ1-1; v_call: TRBV9; cdr3_aa: CASSVAWGADTEAFF; cdr3_nt: TGTGCCAGCAGCGTAGCTTGGGGGGCGGACACTGAAGCTTTCTTT
d_call: TRBD2; clone_size: NA; j_call: TRBJ2-3; v_call: TRBV9; cdr3_aa: CASNLAGGLDTQYF; cdr3_nt: TGTGCCAGCAACCTCGCGGGGGGGCTAGATACGCAGTATTTT
d_call: NA; clone_size: many; j_call: TRBJ2-2; v_call: TRBV9; cdr3_aa: CASSVGWLPGAGELFF; cdr3_nt: TGTGCCAGCAGCGTAGGCTGGCTCCCCGGGGCCGGGGAGCTGTTTTTT
d_call: TRBD2; clone_size: NA; j_call: TRBJ2-1; v_call: TRBV9; cdr3_aa: CASSVGLAGPYDDEQFF; cdr3_nt: TGTGCCAGCAGCGTAGGACTAGCGGGGCCCTACGATGATGAGCAGTTCTTC
d_call: NA; clone_size: many; j_call: TRBJ2-7; v_call: TRBV9; cdr3_aa: CASSPKLGGYSSYEQYF; cdr3_nt: TGTGCCAGCAGCCCCAAACTGGGAGGCTACAGCTCCTACGAGCAGTACTTC
d_call: TRBD1; clone_size: medium-sized; j_call: TRBJ1-1; v_call: TRBV9; cdr3_aa: CASSARQGSTEAFF; cdr3_nt: TGTGCCAGCAGCGCCAGACAGGGGTCCACTGAAGCTTTCTTT
d_call: TRBD1; clone_size: many; j_call: TRBJ2-3; v_call: TRBV9; cdr3_aa: CASSLRTGLGDTQYF; cdr3_nt: TGTGCCAGCAGCCTCCGGACAGGGCTGGGAGATACGCAGTATTTT
d_call: NA; clone_size: medium-sized; j_call: TRBJ1-1; v_call: TRBV11-3; cdr3_aa: CASNPQARLEAFF; cdr3_nt: TGTGCCAGCAACCCACAGGCTAGACTTGAAGCTTTCTTT
d_call: NA; clone_size: many; j_call: TRBJ1-2; v_call: TRBV9; cdr3_aa: CASSETPAMDGYTF; cdr3_nt: TGTGCCAGCAGCGAGACACCTGCCATGGATGGCTACACCTTC
d_call: NA; clone_size: many; j_call: TRBJ2-2; v_call: TRBV9; cdr3_aa: CASSVDQPGAWTNTGELFF; cdr3_nt: TGTGCCAGCAGCGTAGATCAACCAGGAGCGTGGACGAACACCGGGGAGCTGTTTTTT
d_call: NA; clone_size: many; j_call: TRBJ1-3; v_call: TRBV9; cdr3_aa: CASSARPGRNELDSGNTIYF; cdr3_nt: TGTGCCAGCAGCGCCCGTCCGGGACGGAACGAACTAGACTCTGGAAACACCATATATTTT
d_call: TRBD2; clone_size: many; j_call: TRBJ2-3; v_call: TRBV9; cdr3_aa: CASSRLAGASDTQYF; cdr3_nt: TGTGCCAGCAGCCGGCTAGCGGGGGCCTCAGATACGCAGTATTTT
d_call: NA; clone_size: few; j_call: TRBJ2-3; v_call: TRBV9; cdr3_aa: CASSVVNGAGTDTQYF; cdr3_nt: TGTGCCAGCAGCGTAGTTAACGGGGCGGGCACAGATACGCAGTATTTT
d_call: NA; clone_size: medium-sized; j_call: TRBJ1-3; v_call: TRBV9; cdr3_aa: CASASGNTIYF; cdr3_nt: TGTGCCAGCGCCTCTGGAAACACCATATATTTT
d_call: TRBD1; clone_size: few; j_call: TRBJ1-2; v_call: TRBV9; cdr3_aa: CASSVGRDRTNYGYTF; cdr3_nt: TGTGCCAGCAGCGTAGGCAGGGACAGGACTAACTATGGCTACACCTTC
d_call: TRBD1; clone_size: many; j_call: TRBJ2-1; v_call: TRBV9; cdr3_aa: CASSVEGGTLNEQFF; cdr3_nt: TGTGCCAGCAGCGTAGAAGGGGGCACGTTGAATGAGCAGTTCTTC
d_call: TRBD2; clone_size: many; j_call: TRBJ2-2; v_call: TRBV9; cdr3_aa: CASSVVSGGPNTGELFF; cdr3_nt: TGTGCCAGCAGCGTAGTAAGCGGGGGGCCGAACACCGGGGAGCTGTTTTTT
d_call: TRBD2; clone_size: medium-sized; j_call: TRBJ2-1; v_call: TRBV9; cdr3_aa: CASSVFGGADYNEQFF; cdr3_nt: TGTGCCAGCAGCGTATTCGGGGGGGCCGACTACAATGAGCAGTTCTTC
d_call: NA; clone_size: few; j_call: TRBJ1-3; v_call: TRBV9; cdr3_aa: CASSVGGTSGNTIYF; cdr3_nt: TGTGCCAGCAGCGTAGGGGGGACCTCTGGAAACACCATATATTTT
d_call: TRBD1; clone_size: large; j_call: TRBJ1-6; v_call: TRBV9; cdr3_aa: CASSAPSGGWNSPLHF; cdr3_nt: TGTGCCAGCAGCGCGCCCTCAGGGGGATGGAATTCACCCCTCCACTTT
d_call: NA; clone_size: medium-sized; j_call: TRBJ1-2; v_call: TRBV9; cdr3_aa: CASSVAGSRHGYTF; cdr3_nt: TGTGCCAGCAGCGTAGCCGGCAGCCGCCATGGCTACACCTTC